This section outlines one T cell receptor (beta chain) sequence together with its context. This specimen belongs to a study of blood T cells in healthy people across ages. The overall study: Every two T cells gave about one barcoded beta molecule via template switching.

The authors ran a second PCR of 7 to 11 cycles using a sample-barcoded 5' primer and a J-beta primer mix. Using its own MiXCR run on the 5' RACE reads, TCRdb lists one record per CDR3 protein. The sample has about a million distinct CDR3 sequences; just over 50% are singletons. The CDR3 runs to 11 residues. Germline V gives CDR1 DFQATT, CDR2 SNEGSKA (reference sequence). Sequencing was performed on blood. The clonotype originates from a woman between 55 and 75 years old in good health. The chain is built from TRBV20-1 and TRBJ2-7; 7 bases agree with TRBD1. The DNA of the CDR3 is TGCAGGCCGACAGGGCCCGACGAGCAGTACTTC. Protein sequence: CRPTGPDEQYF.